This T cell receptor (beta chain) was documented in a study of shared clonotypes between healthy human individuals. Overall study results and limits: The donor pool, a small one, limited the genetic and exposure-history diversity represented.

Germline trimming cut 5 bases from V and 4 bases from J; bases unmatched to any gene: 12. Germline values: CDR1 MDHEN, CDR2 SYDVKM. The CDR3 totals 16 residues. Of note for this clone: The antigen is unknown.

Researchers divided each subset's genomic DNA evenly across several immunoSEQ plates. Repertoires were generated with immunoSEQ multiplex PCR, while TCRdb's copy carries only in-frame clones and drops some. The sample has 490,000 or so clones, about three quarters seen once; the top ten hold 10% to 15%. This clonotype was sampled from a middle-aged woman in good health. Some clones in this sample may be carry-over from other donors' samples. Sequencing was performed on PBMCs. The chain combines TRBV28 with TRBJ1-2; 8 bases are shared with TRBD1. This CDR3 reads CASSPGGLQGGYGYTF. The CDR3 DNA sequence: TGTGCCAGCAGTCCTGGGGGCTTACAGGGGGGCTATGGCTACACCTTC.